The 18 T cell receptor beta chains below all came from one sample that was sequenced in a study of patients and donors after allogeneic stem cell transplantation. TCRdb re-analysed the RT-PCR reads in MiXCR, keeping a single row per CDR3 protein. The data show about 960,000 distinct CDR3 sequences, about 20% seen once. The source material was blood, either unsorted or a sorted T cell fraction (not recorded which). The receptors were gathered from a human donor who was either an allogeneic HSCT recipient or a stem cell or donor lymphocyte infusion donor (not recorded which). It is not recorded whose cells these are; they may come from a transplant donor.

This chain links TRBV7-6 with TRBJ2-7, with 7 bases aligning to TRBD2. The trim removed 6 bases at V and 7 bases at J, leaving 12 bases unmatched. In germline, CDR1 is SGHVS, CDR2 FNYEAQ. CDR3 length: 14 residues. In nucleotides, the CDR3 is TGTGCCAGCAGTTTCCCAGGACGGGGGGAGGAGCAGTACTTC. It specifies CASSFPGRGEEQYF.

This chain joins TRBV5-5 and TRBJ2-7, with D uncertain. The CDR3 loop spans 15 amino acids. Germline V lookup: CDR1 SGHKS, CDR2 YYEKEE (reference sequence). V lost 1 base and J 4 bases, leaving 15 bases between the germline ends. The CDR3 DNA reads TGTGCCAGCAGCTTGTACCCAGAGATGATTTACGAGCAGTACTTC. Protein product: CASSLYPEMIYEQYF. Filled out from reference TRBV5-5 and TRBJ2-7, the complete variable domain reads DAGVTQSPTHLIKTRGQQVTLRCSPISGHKSVSWYQQVLGQGPQFIFQYYEKEERGRGNFPDRFSARQFPNYSSELNVNALLLGDSALYLCASSLYPEMIYEQYFGPGTRLTVT.

This clonotype has a handful of counts. This chain links TRBV24-1 with TRBJ1-2, with 12 bases fitting TRBD1. V shed 3 bases, J shed 8 bases, and the junction held 12 bases outside the gene matches. The CDR3 spans 17 residues. Germline CDR1 and CDR2: KGHDR and SFDVKD. The CDR3 DNA reads TGTGCCACCAGTGATCCAGGGACAGGGGGCGATTCGGGCGGCTACACCTTC. This sequence encodes CATSDPGTGGDSGGYTF.

The chain is built from TRBV27 and TRBJ2-7; D not resolved. Germline assignment: CDR1 MNHEY and CDR2 SMNVEV (reference sequence). This CDR3 comprises 14 residues. The V end lost 3 bases, the J end lost 4 bases, and 13 bases lay between the germline ends. In nucleotides, the CDR3 is TGTGCCAGCAGTTTTGTTTTAGGGAAGTACGAGCAGTACTTC. As protein: CASSFVLGKYEQYF.

As to this clonotype: An end of the junction does not agree with germline; a read error may underlie this. The gene calls are TRBV27 and TRBJ1-1; D possibly corresponds to TRBD1 (5 bases). CDR3 size: 14 residues. Germline V gives CDR1 MNHEY, CDR2 SMNVEV (reference sequence). Here the CDR3 reads CASRRDGMNTEALF. The CDR3 DNA is TGTGCCAGCAGGCGGGACGGAATGAACACTGAAGCTCTCTTT.

This clonotype turned up a few times. The chain links TRBV27 to TRBJ2-7, with 7 nucleotides matching TRBD2. The CDR3 loop spans 15 amino acids. CDR1 is MNHEY, CDR2 SMNVEV, per germline (reference sequence). V lost 5 bases, J lost 2 bases, and 9 bases stayed unmatched. CDR3 loop: CASSLRPSGTYEQYF. The CDR3 coding sequence is TGTGCCAGCAGTCTCCGACCTAGCGGAACCTACGAGCAGTACTTC.

This chain uses TRBV4-1 with TRBJ1-5, with D unresolved. This CDR3 region has 13 residues. Trimming removed 3 bases at V and 3 bases at J, with 6 bases between. The V gene's germline CDR1 is MGHRA and CDR2 YSYEKL. CDR3 sequence (DNA): TGCGCCAGCAGCCATCCGCTCAATCAGCCCCAGCATTTT. It yields the protein CASSHPLNQPQHF.

The chain uses TRBV7-2 and TRBJ2-3; no reliable D call. V lost 5 bases and J lost 6, with 18 bases in between. CDR3 size: 15 residues. CDR1 and CDR2 (germline): SGHTA, FQGNSA. CDR3 sequence reads: CASSPVVVLLDTQYF. In DNA, the CDR3 is TGTGCCAGCAGCCCAGTCGTCGTTTTGCTGGATACGCAGTATTTT.

This clonotype was counted a few times. The V and J genes are TRBV5-1 and TRBJ1-4, with D maybe TRBD1 (6 bases). The ends were cut back, 4 bases at V and 6 bases at J, with 13 bases in the middle. The germline V gene encodes CDR1 SGHRS and CDR2 YFSETQ. CDR3 size: 14 residues. Here the CDR3 DNA reads TGCGCCAGCAGCGTCACAGGGACGGATGAAAAACTGTTTTTT. It is translated as CASSVTGTDEKLFF. Full variable domain (rest looked up from reference TRBV5-1 and TRBJ1-4): KAGVTQTPRYLIKTRGQQVTLSCSPISGHRSVSWYQQTPGQGLQFLFEYFSETQRNKGNFPGRFSGRQFSNSRSEMNVSTLELGDSALYLCASSVTGTDEKLFFGSGTQLSVL.

This clonotype was picked up a small number of times. This chain uses TRBV7-9 with TRBJ1-2; maybe TRBD1 (5 bases). V was pared by 7 bases and J by 2 bases, with 14 bases between. Germline V gene lookup returns CDR1 SEHNR and CDR2 FQNEAQ (reference sequence). This CDR3 contains 14 residues. CDR3 residues: CASNGFGGNYGYTF. DNA of the CDR3: TGTGCCAGCAACGGCTTCGGGGGGAACTATGGCTACACCTTC. Drawing the rest from reference TRBV7-9 and TRBJ1-2, the complete variable domain is DTGVSQNPRHKITKRGQNVTFRCDPISEHNRLYWYRQTLGQGPEFLTYFQNEAQLEKSRLLSDRFSAERPKGSFSTLEIQRTEQGDSAMYLCASNGFGGNYGYTFGSGTRLTVV.

This clonotype has more than one count but fewer than ten. The rearrangement uses TRBV12-3 or TRBV12-4 and TRBJ2-7; D not resolved. Trimming stripped 1 base from V and 0 bases from J, with 7 bases between. This CDR3 is 14 amino acids long. The CDR3 protein is CASSLDVLSYEQYF. CDR3 bases: TGTGCCAGCAGTTTAGACGTCCTCTCCTACGAGCAGTACTTC.

V is TRBV12-3 or TRBV12-4 and J is TRBJ2-3, with 7 bases identical to TRBD2. The J segment lost 2 bases and the V segment lost 6 bases, leaving 14 bases of the junction unmatched. CDR3 length: 17 residues. CDR3 sequence: CASSPTAGWAYTDTQYF. CDR3 sequence (DNA): TGTGCCAGCAGCCCCACAGCGGGGTGGGCCTACACAGATACGCAGTATTTT.

The chain is built from TRBV2 and TRBJ1-1, with D unresolved. V gave up 3 bases and J gave up 6 bases, with 8 bases separating them. The CDR3 has 12 residues. Per the germline V gene, CDR1 is SNHLY and CDR2 is FYNNEI. The CDR3 is CASSDYAPEAFF. The CDR3 DNA sequence: TGTGCCAGCAGTGATTACGCCCCTGAAGCTTTCTTT.

This clonotype has ten or more counts. The V and J genes are TRBV12-3 or TRBV12-4 and TRBJ1-5; 8 bases are shared with TRBD1. With 6 bases clipped from V and 3 bases from J, the junction kept 7 bases outside the gene matches. The CDR3 length is 15 residues. DNA of the CDR3: TGTGCCAGCAGCTTGGGACAGGCCTCCAATCAGCCCCAGCATTTT. Its translation is CASSLGQASNQPQHF.

This clonotype was found many times. The V and J genes are TRBV6-6 and TRBJ2-5, with unresolved D. Germline lookup yields CDR1 MNHNY and CDR2 SVGAGI (reference sequence). V lost 2 bases to trimming and J lost 1 base, with 2 bases between them. The CDR3 covers 12 residues. The CDR3 DNA sequence: TGTGCCAGCAGTTACGGCCAAGAGACCCAGTACTTC. Protein sequence: CASSYGQETQYF.

The J gene is TRBJ1-5, the V gene TRBV30, with 8 bases that match TRBD1. V lost 2 bases, J lost 4 bases, and 4 bases stayed unmatched. CDR1 is GTSNPN, CDR2 SVGIG, per germline (reference sequence). The CDR3 has 14 amino acids. In DNA form, the CDR3 reads TGTGCCTGGAGTCCAGGGGGCGCGAATCAGCCCCAGCATTTT. This gives the protein CAWSPGGANQPQHF.

There are a few counts of this clonotype. The rearrangement uses TRBV27 and TRBJ2-5; D might be TRBD2 (5 bases). This CDR3 region has 15 residues. Germline V gene lookup returns CDR1 MNHEY and CDR2 SMNVEV (reference sequence). V lost 5 bases and J 1 base, leaving 14 bases between the germline ends. The CDR3 spells CASSMTGRLQETQYF. The CDR3 DNA is TGTGCCAGCAGTATGACGGGAAGACTCCAAGAGACCCAGTACTTC.

This sequence joins TRBV7-2 and TRBJ2-7; D might be TRBD1 or TRBD2, each matching 7 bases. The CDR3 is 17 residues long. Germline CDR1 reads SGHTA; CDR2 reads FQGNSA. V lost 4 bases, J lost 3 bases, and 22 bases lay in between. CDR3 in amino acids: CASSSWREGDRLYEQYF. The CDR3 nucleotides are TGTGCCAGCAGCTCGTGGAGGGAGGGGGACAGACTCTACGAGCAGTACTTC.